The 28 T cell receptor beta chains reported below all come from one sample, sequenced in a study of T-cell reconstitution after alpha-beta-depleted transplantation in children. Unique molecular identifiers were incorporated when the TCRbeta library was constructed. TCRdb re-analysed the PCR reads in MiXCR, keeping a single row per CDR3 protein. There are around 200,000 distinct CDR3 sequences in the sample; 8% to 9.5% occur only once, and around 6% lies in the top ten. Sample: PBMCs from the stem cell graft donor, taken from the stem cell graft. The source of these receptors is a human donor who donated a stem cell graft to a child with acute lymphoblastic leukemia.

V usage is TRBV4-3 and J usage is TRBJ2-2, with 9 bases matching TRBD2. J was trimmed by 2 bases and V by 4 bases; bases with no gene match: 5. Germline V CDR1 and CDR2: LGHNA, YSLEER. The CDR3 has 16 amino acids. The CDR3: CASSRGRGGNTGELFF. The CDR3, as DNA: TGCGCCAGCAGCCGGGGGCGGGGGGGCAACACCGGGGAGCTGTTTTTT.

The table lists this clonotype with a few counts. The J gene is TRBJ2-3, the V gene TRBV12-3 or TRBV12-4, with 7 bases fitting TRBD2. This CDR3 has 13 residues. The V and J ends lost 3 bases and 5 bases, in that order; junction bases with no gene match: 2. The CDR3 sequence is CASSLGGEDTQYF. DNA of the CDR3: TGTGCCAGCAGTTTGGGGGGGGAAGATACGCAGTATTTT.

V gene TRBV5-5 combines with J gene TRBJ1-2; tentatively, D is TRBD1 (6 bases). The germline V gene has CDR1 SGHKS and CDR2 YYEKEE (reference sequence). The germline V and J ends were trimmed by 4 bases and 2 bases, with 15 bases remaining between them. This CDR3 is 15 amino acids long. CDR3 amino acids: CASSLYDDRNYGYTF. The CDR3 DNA reads as TGTGCCAGCAGCCTATATGACGACAGGAACTATGGCTACACCTTC. The entire variable domain, with the rest obtained from reference TRBV5-5 and TRBJ1-2, is as follows: DAGVTQSPTHLIKTRGQQVTLRCSPISGHKSVSWYQQVLGQGPQFIFQYYEKEERGRGNFPDRFSARQFPNYSSELNVNALLLGDSALYLCASSLYDDRNYGYTFGSGTRLTVV.

This clonotype was seen a handful of times. The rearrangement links TRBV7-9 to TRBJ1-1, with D hard to call. CDR1 is SEHNR, CDR2 FQNEAQ, per germline (reference sequence). V dropped 10 bases and J dropped 1 base, with 13 bases sitting between them. The CDR3 contains 13 residues. The CDR3 sequence: CATHQLGNTEAFF. Here the CDR3 DNA reads TGTGCCACCCACCAACTAGGGAACACTGAAGCTTTCTTT.

V and J are TRBV6-5 and TRBJ2-3; a possible D gene is TRBD1 (6 bases). CDR3 size: 19 residues. Germline CDR1 MNHEY, CDR2 SVGAGI. Trimming removed 2 bases at V and 1 base at J, with 22 bases between. The CDR3 loop reads CASSYSSPVDSLGTDTQYF. The CDR3 region has the DNA TGTGCCAGCAGTTACAGTAGTCCGGTGGACAGTCTAGGCACAGATACGCAGTATTTT.

The chain uses TRBV20-1 and TRBJ1-3; D may be TRBD1 (5 bases). With 3 bases removed from V and 6 bases from J, the gap between germline ends came to 12 bases. The CDR3 extends over 13 amino acids. Germline CDR1 and CDR2: DFQATT and SNEGSKA (reference sequence). In DNA, the CDR3 is TGCAGTGCTAGGGGACCGAGCTCAAACACCATATATTTT. Its translation: CSARGPSSNTIYF.

On this clonotype itself: A read error may explain this, as a much larger clone is one base away. The CDR3 DNA is TGTGCCAGCAGCTTATTATCCCCCCTGGGAAATGGGAGCAATCAGCCCCAGCATTTT. This translates into CASSLLSPLGNGSNQPQHF. The chain employs TRBV11-1 and TRBJ1-5; D unresolved. The CDR3 extends over 19 amino acids. V lost 2 bases, J lost 1 base, and 21 bases lay in between. Germline V gene sequence: CDR1 SGHAT, CDR2 FQDESV (reference sequence).

This clonotype showed up just a few times. This chain joins TRBV5-8 and TRBJ2-3; 7 positions match TRBD1. V was pared by 5 bases and J by 2 bases, with 8 bases of the junction left unmatched. The CDR3 is made up of 15 amino acids. Germline V gene data show CDR1 as SGHTS and CDR2 as YDEGEE. For the CDR3, the DNA is TGTGCCAGCAGGCTGAACAGGGGCCCCACAGATACGCAGTATTTT. It yields the protein CASRLNRGPTDTQYF.

At least ten counts were recorded for this clonotype. The chain is built from TRBV20-1 and TRBJ2-5; 10 bases are a match to TRBD1. The CDR3 has 15 amino acids. Germline V CDR1 and CDR2: DFQATT, SNEGSKA (reference sequence). V was clipped by 0 bases and J by 5 bases; unmatched bases: 6. CDR3 sequence reads: CSARDSGQGTETQYF. The CDR3 DNA reads TGCAGTGCTAGAGATTCGGGACAGGGGACGGAGACCCAGTACTTC.

The V gene is TRBV30, the J gene TRBJ1-1; the D gene is possibly TRBD1 (6 bases). V lost 5 bases, J lost 1 base, and 14 bases lay in between. CDR3 size: 14 residues. CDR1 and CDR2 (germline): GTSNPN, SVGIG (reference sequence). Here the CDR3 reads CAWAPRGGNTEAFF. The CDR3 nucleotides are TGTGCCTGGGCGCCAAGGGGGGGGAACACTGAAGCTTTCTTT.

The CDR3 loop reads CSASDAGSAPYEQYF. The CDR3, as DNA: TGCAGTGCTAGTGATGCCGGCTCAGCTCCCTACGAGCAGTACTTC. The V gene is TRBV20-1, the J gene TRBJ2-7; D gene unclear. The CDR3 spans 15 residues. V was pared by 3 bases and J by 2 bases, with 17 bases between. The germline CDR1 and CDR2 sequences are DFQATT and SNEGSKA (reference sequence).

This clonotype was seen a few times. V usage is TRBV29-1 and J usage is TRBJ2-1, with D possibly being TRBD1 (5 bases). Germline lookup yields CDR1 SQVTM and CDR2 ANQGSEA. V lost 2 bases and J 7 bases, leaving 12 bases between the germline ends. The CDR3 is 13 amino acids. The CDR3 region is CSVENTKGNEQFF. Here the CDR3 DNA reads TGCAGCGTTGAAAACACGAAGGGGAATGAGCAGTTCTTC.

In its sample, this clonotype was seen many times. The chain recombines TRBV20-1 with TRBJ2-3; 7 nucleotides align to TRBD1. CDR1 is DFQATT and CDR2 is SNEGSKA in the germline V gene (reference sequence). The J segment lost 2 bases and the V segment lost 5 bases, leaving 4 bases of the junction unmatched. CDR3 length: 13 residues. CDR3 sequence (DNA): TGCAGTGCTTGGGACAGTTACACAGATACGCAGTATTTT. This encodes CSAWDSYTDTQYF.

To note about this clonotype: A read error may explain this, as a much larger clone is one base away. The chain joins TRBV12-3 or TRBV12-4 to TRBJ1-1; D may be TRBD1 (6 bases). CDR3 length equals 14 residues. CDR3 bases: TGTGCCAGCAGACTAACAGGGTACAACACTGAAGTTTTCTTT. Translated: CASRLTGYNTEVFF.

This clonotype has a count of ten or more. The chain combines TRBV5-1 with TRBJ1-1; D possibly corresponds to TRBD1 (5 bases). The CDR3 runs 16 residues. The V end was cut by 3 bases, the J end by 0 bases, with 15 bases between. CDR1 SGHRS and CDR2 YFSETQ come from the germline V gene. The CDR3 nucleotides are TGCGCCAGCAGCTGGGGGGAGAGCGGATTGAACACTGAAGCTTTCTTT. Translating gives CASSWGESGLNTEAFF.

In regard to this clonotype: Here the CDR3 omits its conserved ending phenylalanine or tryptophan, so a read error is the likely source. No DNA is shown, since the ends of the CDR3 on it are uncertain; the CDR3 is the one TCRdb lists. The chain couples TRBV10-3 to TRBJ2-3. The CDR3 spans 11 amino acids, including both terminal residues. CDR1 and CDR2 from the germline V gene are ENHRY and SYGVKD. The CDR3 sequence: CAISEAGVQQL.

This clonotype has more than one count but fewer than ten. This chain uses TRBV5-1 with TRBJ2-2; no definite D call. Germline values: CDR1 SGHRS, CDR2 YFSETQ. V dropped 4 bases and J dropped 3 bases, with 10 bases sitting between them. This CDR3 region has 14 residues. CDR3 bases: TGCGCCAGCAGCAGGGATGGGGACACCGGGGAGCTGTTTTTT. As protein: CASSRDGDTGELFF.

This chain joins TRBV29-1 and TRBJ2-2, with a weak D call TRBD2 (5 bases). Per germline, CDR1 SQVTM and CDR2 ANQGSEA. CDR3 length equals 16 residues. The V end was cut by 0 bases, the J end by 4 bases, with 15 bases between. CDR3 protein: CSVEDRSGIGTGELFF. The CDR3 DNA reads as TGCAGCGTTGAAGATCGGTCGGGGATAGGCACCGGGGAGCTGTTTTTT.

V is TRBV20-1 and J is TRBJ2-5, with 11 bases aligning to TRBD2. Germline trimming cut 5 bases from V and 2 bases from J; bases unmatched to any gene: 1. This CDR3 region has 13 residues. Germline V gene data show CDR1 as DFQATT and CDR2 as SNEGSKA (reference sequence). CDR3 protein: CSAPSGGQETQYF. The CDR3 DNA follows: TGCAGTGCTCCTAGCGGGGGGCAAGAGACCCAGTACTTC.

This chain connects TRBV4-2 to TRBJ1-1, with D unresolved. CDR3 length: 16 residues. Trimming removed 0 bases from V and 1 base from J, with 12 bases in between. Germline CDR1 and CDR2: LGHNA and YNFKEQ. The CDR3 nucleotides are TGTGCCAGCAGCCAAGAAGGTACCTCTTCGAACACTGAAGCTTTCTTT. This codes for CASSQEGTSSNTEAFF.

The chain combines TRBV5-1 with TRBJ2-2, with D uncertain. Germline V CDR1 and CDR2: SGHRS, YFSETQ. Trimming shortened V by 6 bases and J by 2 bases, and 11 bases separated the two germline ends. The CDR3 consists of 14 residues. CDR3 bases: TGCGCCAGCACCTCTCCGAAAAACACCGGGGAGCTGTTTTTT. This translates into CASTSPKNTGELFF.

The chain links TRBV12-3 or TRBV12-4 to TRBJ1-6; D not certain. V lost 5 bases to trimming and J lost 8 bases, with 13 bases between them. This CDR3 spans 14 amino acids. The CDR3 DNA is TGTGCCAGCAGTCCAAGAGTTCGAGATTCACCCCTCCACTTT. Translating it yields CASSPRVRDSPLHF.

V and J are TRBV4-1 and TRBJ1-2; maybe TRBD1 (5 bases). Germline V gene sequence: CDR1 MGHRA, CDR2 YSYEKL. CDR3 length: 15 residues. V lost 1 base, J lost 0 bases, and 9 bases lay in between. CDR3 coding DNA: TGCGCCAGCAGCCAAGTAGGGGCATCTAACTATGGCTACACCTTC. This encodes CASSQVGASNYGYTF.

This clonotype was observed at least ten times. This chain links TRBV6-1 with TRBJ2-2; 10 positions match TRBD1. The CDR3 is 16 amino acids. Trimming at V came to 6 bases and at J to 6 bases, leaving 10 bases not matched to a gene. The germline V gene encodes CDR1 MNHNS and CDR2 SASEGT. The CDR3 DNA reads TGTGCCAGCAGGCCATATGAGGGACAGGGGTCCGGGGAGCTGTTTTTT. Residues: CASRPYEGQGSGELFF.

This chain connects TRBV27 to TRBJ2-7; D call uncertain. The V end lost 0 bases, the J end lost 6 bases, and 12 bases lay between the germline ends. The V gene's germline CDR1 is MNHEY and CDR2 SMNVEV (reference sequence). The CDR3 is 14 residues long. The CDR3 reads CASSLSNGLFEQYF. The CDR3 nucleotides are TGTGCCAGCAGTTTATCGAACGGCCTCTTCGAGCAGTACTTC.

Many counts were recorded for this clonotype. The V gene is TRBV7-9, the J gene TRBJ2-2; no reliable D call. Between the trimmed V and J ends, which lost 1 base and 5 bases, there was a span of 5 bases. Germline assignment: CDR1 SEHNR and CDR2 FQNEAQ (reference sequence). The CDR3 is 13 residues long. The CDR3: CASSLESTGELFF. For the CDR3, the DNA is TGTGCCAGCAGCTTAGAATCTACCGGGGAGCTGTTTTTT.

This clonotype was detected ten times or more. The chain combines TRBV7-9 with TRBJ1-5, with a possible D match to TRBD1 (5 bases). The CDR3 consists of 12 residues. Germline values: CDR1 SEHNR, CDR2 FQNEAQ (reference sequence). V was cut by 8 bases and J by 5 bases, with 10 bases left in between. The CDR3 sequence is CASQGADQPQHF. The CDR3, as DNA: TGTGCCAGCCAAGGGGCCGATCAGCCCCAGCATTTT.

This clonotype turned up a few times. The chain carries TRBV7-2 and TRBJ2-3, with 9 bases matching TRBD2. The CDR3 runs to 16 residues. Trimming removed 1 base from V and 6 bases from J; junction bases left unmatched: 8. CDR1 and CDR2 (germline): SGHTA, FQGNSA. The CDR3 is CASSLVPSSGGDTQYF. DNA of the CDR3: TGTGCCAGCAGCTTAGTTCCCAGTAGCGGGGGCGATACGCAGTATTTT.